Below, 4 T cell receptor beta chains from the same sample are listed, as sequenced in a study of CD8 T cells in Susac syndrome. An input of 0.5 to 1 ug of RNA was subjected to reverse transcription using random hexamers. TCRdb analysed the immunoSEQ multiplex PCR reads with MiXCR anew, one entry per CDR3 protein. The table lists roughly 84,000 distinct CDR3 sequences, 95% to 96% of them singletons. Material for sequencing was CD8+ T cells from PBMCs. Receptors were obtained from a human donor with Susac syndrome.

The rearrangement uses TRBV28 and TRBJ2-3; tentative D call: TRBD1 (6 bases). The CDR3 runs to 15 residues. With 7 bases removed from V and 0 bases from J, the gap between germline ends came to 14 bases. The germline CDR1 and CDR2 sequences are MDHEN and SYDVKM. The CDR3 coding sequence is TGTGCCAGCAATCAAGGGACACTGAGCACAGATACGCAGTATTTT. Residues: CASNQGTLSTDTQYF. Drawing the rest from reference TRBV28 and TRBJ2-3, the complete variable domain is DVKVTQSSRYLVKRTGEKVFLECVQDMDHENMFWYRQDPGLGLRLIYFSYDVKMKEKGDIPEGYSVSREKKERFSLILESASTNQTSMYLCASNQGTLSTDTQYFGPGTRLTVL.

The rearrangement joins TRBV15 to TRBJ2-7; D gene ambiguous. The CDR3 runs 15 residues. Germline CDR1 reads LNHNV; CDR2 reads YYDKDF (reference sequence). V was shortened by 0 bases and J by 4 bases, with 13 bases between the two germline ends. CDR3 residues: CATSRDIGSAYEQYV. The CDR3 nucleotides are TGTGCCACCAGCAGAGATATTGGCTCAGCATACGAGCAGTACGTC.

The chain carries TRBV29-1 and TRBJ1-2; the D gene is possibly TRBD1 (5 bases). The ends were cut back, 0 bases at V and 1 base at J, with 12 bases in the middle. Germline CDR1 is SQVTM and CDR2 is ANQGSEA. This CDR3 has 15 amino acids. The CDR3 protein is CSVEDWAGNNYGYTF. As DNA, the CDR3 is TGCAGCGTTGAAGATTGGGCAGGGAATAACTATGGCTACACCTTC.

The chain employs TRBV12-3 or TRBV12-4 and TRBJ2-1; D not certain. V was cut by 7 bases and J by 5 bases, with 18 bases left in between. The CDR3 extends over 15 amino acids. The CDR3 spells CASTPGPLRNNEQFF. CDR3 in DNA: TGTGCCAGCACCCCCGGGCCACTGAGAAACAATGAGCAGTTCTTC.